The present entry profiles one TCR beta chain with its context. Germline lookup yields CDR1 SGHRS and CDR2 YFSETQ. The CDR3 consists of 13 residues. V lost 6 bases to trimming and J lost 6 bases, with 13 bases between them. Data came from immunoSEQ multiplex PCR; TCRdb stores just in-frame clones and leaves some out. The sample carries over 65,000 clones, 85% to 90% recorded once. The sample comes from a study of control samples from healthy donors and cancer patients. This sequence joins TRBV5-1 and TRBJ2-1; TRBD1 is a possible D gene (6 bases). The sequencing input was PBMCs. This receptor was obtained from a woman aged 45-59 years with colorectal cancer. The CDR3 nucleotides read TGCGCCAGCAAACAGGGAAACGGCAATGAGCAGTTCTTC. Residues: CASKQGNGNEQFF.